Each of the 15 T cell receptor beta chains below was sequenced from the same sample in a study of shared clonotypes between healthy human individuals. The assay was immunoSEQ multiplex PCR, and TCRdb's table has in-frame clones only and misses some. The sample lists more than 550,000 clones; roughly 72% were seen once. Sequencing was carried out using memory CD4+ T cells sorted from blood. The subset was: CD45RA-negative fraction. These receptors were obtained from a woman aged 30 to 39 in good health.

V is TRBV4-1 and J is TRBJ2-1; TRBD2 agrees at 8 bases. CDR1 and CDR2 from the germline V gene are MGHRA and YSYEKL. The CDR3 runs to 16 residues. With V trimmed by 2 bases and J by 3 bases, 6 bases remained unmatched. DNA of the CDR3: TGCGCCAGCAGCCAAAGTCAGCGGGAGAGCTACAATGAGCAGTTCTTC. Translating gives CASSQSQRESYNEQFF.

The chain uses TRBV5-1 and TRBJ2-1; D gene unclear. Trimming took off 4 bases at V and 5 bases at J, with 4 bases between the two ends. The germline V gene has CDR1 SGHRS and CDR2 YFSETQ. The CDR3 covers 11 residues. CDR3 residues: CASSQNNEQFF. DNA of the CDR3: TGCGCCAGCAGCCAGAACAATGAGCAGTTCTTC.

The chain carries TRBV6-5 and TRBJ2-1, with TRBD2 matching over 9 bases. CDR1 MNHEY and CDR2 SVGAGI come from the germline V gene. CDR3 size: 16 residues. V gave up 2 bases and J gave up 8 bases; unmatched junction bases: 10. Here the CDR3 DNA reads TGTGCCAGCAGTTACGGCGGTGCGGGAGGGAGGGATGAGCAGTTCTTC. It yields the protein CASSYGGAGGRDEQFF.

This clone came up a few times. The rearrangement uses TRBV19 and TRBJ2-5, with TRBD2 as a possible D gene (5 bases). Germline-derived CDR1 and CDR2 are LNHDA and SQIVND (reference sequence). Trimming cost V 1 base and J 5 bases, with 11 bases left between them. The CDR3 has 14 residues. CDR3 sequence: CASSIGRRRETQYF. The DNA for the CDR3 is TGTGCCAGTAGTATAGGTAGACGGAGGGAGACCCAGTACTTC.

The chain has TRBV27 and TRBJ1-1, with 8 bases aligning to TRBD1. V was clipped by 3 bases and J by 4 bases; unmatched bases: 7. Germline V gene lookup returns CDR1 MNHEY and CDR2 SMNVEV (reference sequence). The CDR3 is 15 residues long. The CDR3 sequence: CASSFTTTGVTEAFF. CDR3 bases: TGTGCCAGCAGTTTTACTACGACAGGGGTCACTGAAGCTTTCTTT.

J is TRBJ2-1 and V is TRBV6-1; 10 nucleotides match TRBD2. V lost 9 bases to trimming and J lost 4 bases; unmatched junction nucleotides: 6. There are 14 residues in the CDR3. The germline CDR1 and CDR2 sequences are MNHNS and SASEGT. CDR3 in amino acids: CASEDSGRYNEQFF. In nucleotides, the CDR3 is TGTGCCAGTGAGGATAGCGGGAGGTACAATGAGCAGTTCTTC.

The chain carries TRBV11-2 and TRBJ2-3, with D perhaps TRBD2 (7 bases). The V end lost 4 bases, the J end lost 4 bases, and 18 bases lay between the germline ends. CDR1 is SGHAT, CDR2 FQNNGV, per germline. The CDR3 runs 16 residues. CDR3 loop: CASSSGRGGSSDTQYF. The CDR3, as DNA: TGTGCCAGCAGCTCGGGCAGGGGCGGGAGCTCAGATACGCAGTATTTT. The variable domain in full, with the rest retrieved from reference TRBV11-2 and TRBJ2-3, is EAGVAQSPRYKIIEKRQSVAFWCNPISGHATLYWYQQILGQGPKLLIQFQNNGVVDDSQLPKDRFSAERLKGVDSTLKIQPAKLEDSAVYLCASSSGRGGSSDTQYFGPGTRLTVL.

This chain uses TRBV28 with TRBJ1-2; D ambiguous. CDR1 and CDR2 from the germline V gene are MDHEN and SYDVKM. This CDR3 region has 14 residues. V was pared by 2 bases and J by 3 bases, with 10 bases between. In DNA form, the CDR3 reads TGTGCCAGCAGTTTACCCGGCCGAGACTATGGCTACACCTTC. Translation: CASSLPGRDYGYTF.

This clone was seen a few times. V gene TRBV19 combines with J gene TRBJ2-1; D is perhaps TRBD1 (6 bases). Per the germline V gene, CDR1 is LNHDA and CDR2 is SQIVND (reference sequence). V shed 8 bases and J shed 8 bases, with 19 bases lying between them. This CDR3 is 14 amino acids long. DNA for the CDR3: TGTGCCAGTCGAACCGGGACATTTCCCGATGAGCAGTTCTTC. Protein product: CASRTGTFPDEQFF.

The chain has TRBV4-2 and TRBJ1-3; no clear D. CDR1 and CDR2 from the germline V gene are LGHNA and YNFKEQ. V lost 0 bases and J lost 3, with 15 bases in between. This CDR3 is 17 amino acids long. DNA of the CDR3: TGTGCCAGCAGCCAAGACCCGTCGGCAGTCATTGGAAACACCATATATTTT. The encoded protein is CASSQDPSAVIGNTIYF.

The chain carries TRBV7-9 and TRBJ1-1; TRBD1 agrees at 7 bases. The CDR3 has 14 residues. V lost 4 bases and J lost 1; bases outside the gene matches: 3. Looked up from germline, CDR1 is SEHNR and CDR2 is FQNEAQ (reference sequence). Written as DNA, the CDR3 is TGTGCCAGCAGCTCGGGACAGAAGAACACTGAAGCTTTCTTT. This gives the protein CASSSGQKNTEAFF.

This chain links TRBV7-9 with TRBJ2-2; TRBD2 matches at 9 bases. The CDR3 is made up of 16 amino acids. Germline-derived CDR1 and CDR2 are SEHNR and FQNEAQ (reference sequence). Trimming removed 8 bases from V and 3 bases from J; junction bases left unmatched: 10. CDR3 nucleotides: TGTGCCAGCTCCACGAGGGTAGCGGGAGACACCGGGGAGCTGTTTTTT. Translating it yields CASSTRVAGDTGELFF.

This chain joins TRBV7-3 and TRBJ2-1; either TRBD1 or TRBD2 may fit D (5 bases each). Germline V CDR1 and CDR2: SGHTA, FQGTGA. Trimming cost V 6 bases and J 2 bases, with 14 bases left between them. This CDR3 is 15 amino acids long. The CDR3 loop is CASSEKGPPYNEQFF. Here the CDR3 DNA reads TGTGCCAGCAGTGAAAAGGGACCACCCTACAATGAGCAGTTCTTC. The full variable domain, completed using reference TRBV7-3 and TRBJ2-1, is GAGVSQTPSNKVTEKGKYVELRCDPISGHTALYWYRQSLGQGPEFLIYFQGTGAADDSGLPNDRFFAVRPEGSVSTLKIQRTERGDSAVYLCASSEKGPPYNEQFFGPGTRLTVL.

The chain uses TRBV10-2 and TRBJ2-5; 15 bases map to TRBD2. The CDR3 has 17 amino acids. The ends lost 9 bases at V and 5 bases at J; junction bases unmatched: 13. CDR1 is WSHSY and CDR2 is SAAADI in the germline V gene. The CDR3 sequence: CASNAGTSGRKSETQYF. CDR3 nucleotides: TGCGCCAGTAACGCCGGGACTAGCGGGAGGAAGAGTGAGACCCAGTACTTC.

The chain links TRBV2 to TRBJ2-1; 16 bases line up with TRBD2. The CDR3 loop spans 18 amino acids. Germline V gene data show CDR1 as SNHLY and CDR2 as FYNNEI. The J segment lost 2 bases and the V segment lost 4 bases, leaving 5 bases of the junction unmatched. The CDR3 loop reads CASSAGLAGGGPYNEQFF. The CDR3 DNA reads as TGTGCCAGCAGTGCGGGACTAGCGGGAGGGGGGCCCTACAATGAGCAGTTCTTC.